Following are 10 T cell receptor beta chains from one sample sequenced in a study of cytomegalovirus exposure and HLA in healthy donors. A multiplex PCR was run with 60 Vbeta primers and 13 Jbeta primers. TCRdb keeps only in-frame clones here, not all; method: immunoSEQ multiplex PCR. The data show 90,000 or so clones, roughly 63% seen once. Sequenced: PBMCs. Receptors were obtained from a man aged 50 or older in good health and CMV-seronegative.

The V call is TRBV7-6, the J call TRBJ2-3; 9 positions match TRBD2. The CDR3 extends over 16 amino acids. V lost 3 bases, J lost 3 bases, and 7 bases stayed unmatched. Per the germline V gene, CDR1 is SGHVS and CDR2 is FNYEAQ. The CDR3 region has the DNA TGTGCCAGCAGCTTGAGCGGGAGGCGTGGGACAGATACGCAGTATTTT. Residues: CASSLSGRRGTDTQYF.

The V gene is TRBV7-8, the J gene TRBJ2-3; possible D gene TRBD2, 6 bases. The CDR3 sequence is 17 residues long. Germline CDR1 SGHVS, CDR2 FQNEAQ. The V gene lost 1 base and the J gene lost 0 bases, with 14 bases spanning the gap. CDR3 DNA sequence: TGTGCCAGCAGCTTAGTGTGGCGACTAGATAGCACAGATACGCAGTATTTT. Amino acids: CASSLVWRLDSTDTQYF.

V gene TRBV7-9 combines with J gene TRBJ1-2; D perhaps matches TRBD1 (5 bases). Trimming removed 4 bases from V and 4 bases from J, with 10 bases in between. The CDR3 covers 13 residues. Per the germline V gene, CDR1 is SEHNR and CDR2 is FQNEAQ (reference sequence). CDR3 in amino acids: CASSWGDSYGYTF. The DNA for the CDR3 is TGTGCCAGCAGCTGGGGGGATAGCTATGGCTACACCTTC. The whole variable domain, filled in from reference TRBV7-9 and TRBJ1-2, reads DTGVSQNPRHKITKRGQNVTFRCDPISEHNRLYWYRQTLGQGPEFLTYFQNEAQLEKSRLLSDRFSAERPKGSFSTLEIQRTEQGDSAMYLCASSWGDSYGYTFGSGTRLTVV.

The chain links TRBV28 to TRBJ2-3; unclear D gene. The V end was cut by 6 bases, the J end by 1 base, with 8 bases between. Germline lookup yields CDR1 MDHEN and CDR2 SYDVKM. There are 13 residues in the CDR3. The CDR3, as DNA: TGTGCCAGCAGGATACCAGGCACAGATACGCAGTATTTT. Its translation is CASRIPGTDTQYF.

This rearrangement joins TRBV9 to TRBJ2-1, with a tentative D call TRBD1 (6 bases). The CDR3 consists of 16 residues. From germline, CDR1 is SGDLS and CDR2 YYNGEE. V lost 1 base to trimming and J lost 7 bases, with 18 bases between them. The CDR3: CASSVSSRLRGNEQFF. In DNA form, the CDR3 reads TGTGCCAGCAGCGTAAGTTCCCGACTCAGGGGTAATGAGCAGTTCTTC.

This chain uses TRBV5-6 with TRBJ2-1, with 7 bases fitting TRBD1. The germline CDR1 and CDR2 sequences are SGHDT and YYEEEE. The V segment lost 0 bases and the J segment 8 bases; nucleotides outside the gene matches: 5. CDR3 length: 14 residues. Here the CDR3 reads CASSLGTGAHEQFF. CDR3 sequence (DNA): TGTGCCAGCAGCTTGGGTACAGGGGCCCATGAGCAGTTCTTC. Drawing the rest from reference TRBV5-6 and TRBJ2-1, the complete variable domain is DAGVTQSPTHLIKTRGQQVTLRCSPKSGHDTVSWYQQALGQGPQFIFQYYEEEERQRGNFPDRFSGHQFPNYSSELNVNALLLGDSALYLCASSLGTGAHEQFFGPGTRLTVL.

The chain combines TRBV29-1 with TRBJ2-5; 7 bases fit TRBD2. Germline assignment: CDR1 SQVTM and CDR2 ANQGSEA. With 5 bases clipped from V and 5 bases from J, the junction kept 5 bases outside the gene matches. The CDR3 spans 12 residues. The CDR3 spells CSVPLASETQYF. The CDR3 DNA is TGCAGCGTTCCACTAGCGTCGGAGACCCAGTACTTC.

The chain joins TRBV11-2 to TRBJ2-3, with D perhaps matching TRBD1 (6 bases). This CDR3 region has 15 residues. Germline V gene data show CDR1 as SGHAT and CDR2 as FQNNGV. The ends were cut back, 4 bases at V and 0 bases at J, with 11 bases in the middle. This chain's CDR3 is CASSSDSRSTDTQYF. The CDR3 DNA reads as TGTGCCAGCAGCTCGGACAGTAGAAGCACAGATACGCAGTATTTT. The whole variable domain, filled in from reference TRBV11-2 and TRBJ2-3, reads EAGVAQSPRYKIIEKRQSVAFWCNPISGHATLYWYQQILGQGPKLLIQFQNNGVVDDSQLPKDRFSAERLKGVDSTLKIQPAKLEDSAVYLCASSSDSRSTDTQYFGPGTRLTVL.

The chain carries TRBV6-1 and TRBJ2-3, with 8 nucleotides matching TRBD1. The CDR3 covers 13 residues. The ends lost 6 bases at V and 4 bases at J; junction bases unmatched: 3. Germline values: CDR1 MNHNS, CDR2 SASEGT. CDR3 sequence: CASSGQGADTQYF. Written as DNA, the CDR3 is TGTGCCAGCAGCGGACAGGGCGCAGATACGCAGTATTTT.

CDR3 in amino acids: CASSLVAGGHVTETQYF. The CDR3 DNA is TGCGCCAGCAGCTTGGTAGCGGGGGGGCATGTTACGGAGACCCAGTACTTC. The rearrangement links TRBV5-1 to TRBJ2-5; TRBD2 matches at 11 bases. The V segment lost 0 bases and the J segment 5 bases; nucleotides outside the gene matches: 9. There are 17 residues in the CDR3. CDR1 is SGHRS, CDR2 YFSETQ, per germline.